These T cell receptor beta chains were read from a single sample in a study of sequential checkpoint blockade in melanoma. The assay was immunoSEQ multiplex PCR, and TCRdb's table has in-frame clones only and misses some. There are about 32,000 clones in the sample; 82% occur only once, and around a sixth lies in the top ten. Sample: CD8+ T cells sorted from blood (inferred from file names), taken from a patient given nivolumab and ipilimumab in sequence. These TCRs come from a human donor with melanoma. Both conserved end residues are part of each CDR3. A D gene is named only where the DNA matches it firmly.

V: TRBV9
D: TRBD2
CDR3: CASSASAGGADTQYF

V: TRBV6-1
D: .
CDR3: CASSEYGRNEQYF

V: TRBV27
D: .
CDR3: CASSLYPGPYNEQFF

V: TRBV9
D: .
CDR3: CASSVEGGVGTEAFF

V: TRBV19
D: TRBD2
CDR3: CASMTERDYNEQFF

V: TRBV10-2
D: .
CDR3: CASSDGSNQPQHF

V: TRBV7-3
D: .
CDR3: CASSLNFGSYNEQFF

V: TRBV25-1
D: .
CDR3: CASSASDRPPFGYTF

V: TRBV15
D: TRBD1
CDR3: CATSRYSGTGTGFAEAFF

V: TRBV7-6
D: TRBD2
CDR3: CASSPGTSGRSYNEQFF

V: TRBV4-3
D: .
CDR3: CASSQDVHESDTQYF

V: TRBV13
D: TRBD1
CDR3: CASSFGTGSYGYTF

V: TRBV4-1
D: .
CDR3: CASSRPQAGRMNTEAFF

V: TRBV27
D: .
CDR3: CASSRLRGRTEAFF

V: TRBV15
D: TRBD1
CDR3: CATSRARDRPDYGYTF

V: TRBV28
D: .
CDR3: CASSPRGGYGYTF

V: TRBV6-6
D: .
CDR3: CASSSGVFATQYF

V: TRBV11-2
D: TRBD2
CDR3: CASSSLPGLAGDEQYF

V: TRBV6-5
D: TRBD1
CDR3: CASSYSGTEGNTIYF

V: TRBV5-8
D: TRBD1
CDR3: CASSLGTGGAVQPQHF

V: TRBV4-3
D: TRBD1
CDR3: CASSLDRESPLHF

V: TRBV2
D: TRBD1
CDR3: CATGQGTSPGELFF

V: TRBV28
D: TRBD1
CDR3: CASSSFNRGFSYNEQFF

V: TRBV19
D: TRBD1
CDR3: CASSLGTGVFGDQYF

V: TRBV7-2
D: TRBD2
CDR3: CASMPAQRGGDEQFF

V: TRBV4-1
D: .
CDR3: CASSRTAIYEQYF

V: TRBV28
D: .
CDR3: CASTPAGLADTQYF

V: TRBV11-2
D: .
CDR3: CASSLGGLEAFF

V: TRBV7-9
D: TRBD2
CDR3: CASSLDSSGRALDEQYF

V: TRBV2
D: .
CDR3: CATRYRETYEQYF

V: TRBV5-6
D: .
CDR3: CATGWGGGGDTEAFF

V: TRBV27
D: .
CDR3: CASSLWGLPAYNEQFF

V: TRBV6-6
D: TRBD1
CDR3: CASGYAHRDRTYEQYF

V: TRBV2
D: TRBD1
CDR3: CASSGWDSRTDTQYF

V: TRBV6-5
D: TRBD1
CDR3: CASSVGQLYEQYF

V: TRBV28
D: .
CDR3: CASSSTQRRKAFF

V: TRBV28
D: TRBD2
CDR3: CASSLSGSNNEQFF

V: TRBV27
D: TRBD1
CDR3: CASSSPVGQGLLYGYTF

V: TRBV7-8
D: .
CDR3: CASSSGTAFYGYTF

V: TRBV5-1
D: .
CDR3: CASMSSDPDTQYF

V: TRBV27
D: .
CDR3: CASRQAANYGYTF

V: TRBV14
D: .
CDR3: CASSPLGGTYEQYF

V: TRBV10-3
D: TRBD2
CDR3: CAISENTSGGAPDTQYF

V: TRBV27
D: TRBD1
CDR3: CASSFRDRYGEQYF

V: TRBV9
D: .
CDR3: CAAGKDNEQFF

V: TRBV7-8
D: .
CDR3: CASSLSGFEQYF

V: TRBV6-5
D: .
CDR3: CASSYWRTSRNTEAFF

V: TRBV9
D: TRBD2
CDR3: CASSAKDGTSGTNEQFF

V: TRBV7-9
D: TRBD2
CDR3: CASSLNREEYF

V: TRBV6-5
D: TRBD2
CDR3: CASRDSAGGPYEQYF

V: TRBV6-5
D: .
CDR3: CASSYSGGAFYGYTF

V: TRBV2
D: .
CDR3: CAVPGHKMNTEAFF

V: TRBV5-6
D: TRBD1
CDR3: CASSLGDRPYSYTF